Sequencing of this TCR beta chain was carried out in a study of TIL therapy for anti-PD-1-resistant metastatic lung cancer (dated by TCRdb to the early 2020s). With regard to the full study: Tumors were harvested prior to any PD-1/PD-L1 blockade, after which nivolumab was administered to patients, and lymphodepletion, expanded TIL infusion and IL-2 were given to patients who progressed. Enrolled patients had a median age of around 51 years (range about 38-85) and a median tumor PD-L1 proportion score of under 7%. Most of the cohort had lung adenocarcinoma, several tumors were EGFR-mutant and two were ALK-rearranged, and half of the patients were current or former smokers. A median non-synonymous tumor mutation burden of roughly 1.4 mutations per megabase was determined across the cohort by whole-exome sequencing. T cell receptor beta sequencing of tumor and peripheral blood served to follow clonotypes across the tumor, the expanded TIL product, and serial blood samples. Here is what the overall study found, with its caveats: The study protocol defined all tumor marker inferences as exploratory. The cohort was highly selected, with more treatment-naive, never-smoker and oncogene-addicted patients than typical, limiting generalizability. Clonotypes from the infused TIL partially replaced the baseline peripheral repertoire and then declined over months, and persistence showed no apparent association with response.

The immunoSEQ v3 hsTCRB kit was used to amplify TCR beta CDR3 regions from genomic DNA through bias-controlled multiplex PCR. TCR libraries were sequenced on an Illumina NextSeq 500 to around 1.9 million read pairs for survey level or about 5-6.5 million for deep level. In the paper's pipeline: V, D and J genes were assigned, non-productive sequences were removed, and clonality was reported by immunoSEQ Analyzer software. To compare repertoires between infused TIL and blood, productive Simpson clonality was used along with the Morisita overlap index of productive TRB rearrangements. For each clone in blood, the absolute clonotype count was estimated by multiplying the lymphocyte count by the CD3+ fraction and by the clone's productive frequency. TCRdb took this table from immuneACCESS and kept in-frame rearrangements with V and J called. Such tables lack part of the clones; where checked against another copy, unresolved V genes explain under half of the gap, and the rest is unexplained. V, J and clone size derive from that table, while D and trimming were established from the DNA sequence. Present in this sample are fewer than 65,000 clones, approximately 78% of which were seen just once. Less than 3% of the sample is taken by the ten largest.

Taken from the germline V gene, the CDR1 and CDR2 loops are MDHEN and SYDVKM. Measured from the cysteine to the phenylalanine, the CDR3 is 15 residues long. Here the CDR3 DNA is all that survives: 45 bases in frame from base 1. V is pared back by 6 bases and J by 3 bases, with 15 bases lying between the germline termini. On this clone itself: Its antigen has not been determined. No much larger clone exists at a distance of one base, and base qualities are not known.

Explained via the paper, the time point label denotes: pre-treatment sample, taken before nivolumab and TIL therapy. A phase I trial run at two centers enrolled adults with stage 4 NSCLC between late 2017 and 2020. Samples were obtained from a single-arm, open-label phase I trial in which tumor-infiltrating lymphocyte therapy with nivolumab was evaluated in advanced non-small cell lung cancer. Blood mononuclear cells from EDTA tubes were separated on a Ficoll gradient and snap-frozen as pellets, and DNA was extracted from the cells using a Qiagen mini-prep kit. The receptor chain draws on TRBV28 and TRBJ1-3, with a tentative D gene TRBD1 over 6 matching bases. The sequencing here drew on blood, taken at baseline. The receptor's source is a person aged 30 to 80 with non-small cell lung cancer. CDR3 region: CASSSRGSYGNTIYF. The DNA is TGTGCCAGCAGCTCCAGGGGCTCTTATGGAAACACCATATATTTT.